Below, 3 T cell receptor beta chains from the same sample are listed, as sequenced in a study of blood T cell repertoires in COVID-19. Libraries were prepared by immunoSEQ multiplex PCR; TCRdb keeps only in-frame clonotypes and omits some of them. The table has 150,000 or so clones, roughly 89% seen once. The sample comprised peripheral blood. The receptors stem from a man in his 60s with COVID-19, enrolled during active disease.

The rearrangement uses TRBV5-5 and TRBJ2-1, with TRBD1 identical over 7 bases. With 4 bases clipped from V and 2 bases from J, the junction kept 6 bases outside the gene matches. This CDR3 is 15 amino acids long. Germline values: CDR1 SGHKS, CDR2 YYEKEE (reference sequence). The CDR3 protein is CASSTTGITYNEQFF. CDR3 bases: TGTGCCAGCAGCACGACAGGGATCACCTACAATGAGCAGTTCTTC. Full variable domain (outside the CDR3, taken from reference TRBV5-5 and TRBJ2-1): DAGVTQSPTHLIKTRGQQVTLRCSPISGHKSVSWYQQVLGQGPQFIFQYYEKEERGRGNFPDRFSARQFPNYSSELNVNALLLGDSALYLCASSTTGITYNEQFFGPGTRLTVL.

This clone appeared a single time. The chain recombines TRBV13 with TRBJ1-1; 8 bases line up with TRBD1. Losses at the gene ends were 0 bases for V and 6 bases for J; bases not matched to a gene: 18. The CDR3 loop spans 19 amino acids. Per germline, CDR1 PRHDT and CDR2 FYEKMQ (reference sequence). This CDR3 reads CASSLGSRGLFGSSAEAFF. CDR3 sequence (DNA): TGTGCCAGCAGCTTAGGTTCCAGGGGGCTTTTCGGTAGTTCCGCTGAAGCTTTCTTT.

The chain couples TRBV11-2 to TRBJ2-7; D call uncertain. This CDR3 has 12 residues. The V gene's germline CDR1 is SGHAT and CDR2 FQNNGV. V lost 5 bases and J lost 2, with 7 bases in between. In DNA form, the CDR3 reads TGTGCCAGCAGCCGGGTCCCCTACGAGCAGTACTTC. Its protein is CASSRVPYEQYF.